This T cell receptor (beta chain) was captured by sequencing in a study of blood T cell repertoires in COVID-19. Study overall: The United States, Italy and Spain were the sources of the acute and convalescent COVID-19 samples. T cells, B-cell-depleted T cells, or PBMCs supplied cDNA or gDNA.

Seattle's cohort entered during active infection and was followed longitudinally. This table comes from immunoSEQ multiplex PCR, and its TCRdb copy is limited to in-frame clones, with some not included. Seen here are approximately 200,000 clones, around 89% observed once, and the top ten hold about 2.5%. This TCR was recovered from a young man with COVID-19, enrolled during active disease. Material: peripheral blood.

The CDR3 DNA reads TGCGCCAGCAGCCGCGGGGGGCTCGACACTGAAGCTTTCTTT. This sequence encodes CASSRGGLDTEAFF. The chain combines TRBV4-1 with TRBJ1-1; D may be TRBD1 (6 bases). Trimming left V 4 bases short and J 3 bases short, with 12 bases between. The germline V gene encodes CDR1 MGHRA and CDR2 YSYEKL. This CDR3 contains 14 residues.